This is a list of T cell receptor beta chains from one sample in a study of cytomegalovirus exposure and HLA in healthy donors. Clones were read by immunoSEQ multiplex PCR, and TCRdb kept only the in-frame ones, dropping some. Here the sample spans 130,000 to 150,000 clones, approximately 90% being singletons. The specimen was PBMCs. Receptors originate from a man aged 18 to 30 in good health and CMV-seropositive. Both conserved end residues are part of each CDR3. D genes are given only for firm matches. The size entry is marked missing in some rows and otherwise reads once, few, many or a size class.

>NA|TRBV6-5|NA|TRBJ1-4
TGTGCCAGCAGTTGGGGCCTTGGTGGGACTAATGAAAAACTGTTTTTT
CASSWGLGGTNEKLFF
>NA|TRBV4-1|NA|TRBJ2-7
TGCGCCAGCAGCCAAGGGGACACCGCGGTTTACGAGCAGTACTTC
CASSQGDTAVYEQYF
>NA|TRBV7-3|NA|TRBJ1-1
TGTGCCAGCAGCTCAAATCTCCACAGGGTTATGGGCACTGAAGCTTTCTTT
CASSSNLHRVMGTEAFF
>NA|TRBV30|TRBD1|TRBJ2-5
TGTGCCTGGAGGATATCAGGGGGACGGGAGACCCAGTACTTC
CAWRISGGRETQYF
>NA|TRBV19|NA|TRBJ2-7
TGTGCCAGTAGTATAGGCGGCGCGGCCTACGAGCAGTACTTC
CASSIGGAAYEQYF
>NA|TRBV5-1|NA|TRBJ2-3
TGCGCCAGCAGCACCCCCGGACTTCGGTCGAGCACAGATACGCAGTATTTT
CASSTPGLRSSTDTQYF
>NA|TRBV29-1|TRBD1|TRBJ1-1
TGCAGCGTCTACGGGACAGGCGAAAATACTGAAGCTTTCTTT
CSVYGTGENTEAFF
>NA|TRBV7-2|NA|TRBJ1-1
TGTGCCAGCAGCTTAGGGCCGCATGTCACTGAAGCTTTCTTT
CASSLGPHVTEAFF
>NA|TRBV6-5|NA|TRBJ1-1
TGTGCCAGCAGTTACCAGGGAATGAACACTGAAGCTTTCTTT
CASSYQGMNTEAFF
>NA|TRBV5-1|TRBD1|TRBJ2-5
TGCGCCAGCAGCTCAAAAGACAGGGAAGAGACCCAGTACTTC
CASSSKDREETQYF
>once|TRBV6-6|NA|TRBJ1-1
TGTGCCAGCACGGGGGGGAACACTGAAGCTTTCTTT
CASTGGNTEAFF
>NA|TRBV9|TRBD1|TRBJ2-1
TGTGCCAGCAGCGTAGGGGGACAGGGGGCCAATGAGCAGTTCTTC
CASSVGGQGANEQFF
>NA|TRBV9|NA|TRBJ1-1
TGTGCCAGCAGACCCCAGGGGAACACTGAAGCTTTCTTT
CASRPQGNTEAFF
>once|TRBV30|NA|TRBJ1-2
TGTGCCTGGAATAACGGGGGAGTGGATGGCTACACCTTC
CAWNNGGVDGYTF
>NA|TRBV12-5|TRBD1|TRBJ1-3
TGTGCTAGTGGAGACCTCGGGACAGGGGCTAACACCATATATTTT
CASGDLGTGANTIYF
>NA|TRBV6-1|NA|TRBJ2-2
TGTGCCAGCAGTGAATTGCGGCCGAACACCGGGGAGCTGTTTTTT
CASSELRPNTGELFF
>NA|TRBV19|TRBD1|TRBJ1-6
TGTGCCAGTAGTACCACAGGGGAAGGAAGCTCACCCCTCCACTTT
CASSTTGEGSSPLHF
>few|TRBV28|NA|TRBJ1-2
TGTGCCAGCAGTTTATCCGGAGTTAACTATGGCTACACCTTC
CASSLSGVNYGYTF
>NA|TRBV14|NA|TRBJ1-1
TGTGCCAGCAGCCAAGACAGGAACACTGAAGCTTTCTTT
CASSQDRNTEAFF
>NA|TRBV11-3|NA|TRBJ2-7
TGTGCCAGCAGCGTGGGCCACCCCGGCGAGCAGTACTTC
CASSVGHPGEQYF
>NA|TRBV19|NA|TRBJ1-1
TGTGCCAGTAGTATTGTCCCGGGGGTGCGGACTGAAGCTTTCTTT
CASSIVPGVRTEAFF
>once|TRBV6-1|NA|TRBJ1-4
TGTGCCAGCAGTGAGGGGGCTAGACGGGAAAAACTGTTTTTT
CASSEGARREKLFF